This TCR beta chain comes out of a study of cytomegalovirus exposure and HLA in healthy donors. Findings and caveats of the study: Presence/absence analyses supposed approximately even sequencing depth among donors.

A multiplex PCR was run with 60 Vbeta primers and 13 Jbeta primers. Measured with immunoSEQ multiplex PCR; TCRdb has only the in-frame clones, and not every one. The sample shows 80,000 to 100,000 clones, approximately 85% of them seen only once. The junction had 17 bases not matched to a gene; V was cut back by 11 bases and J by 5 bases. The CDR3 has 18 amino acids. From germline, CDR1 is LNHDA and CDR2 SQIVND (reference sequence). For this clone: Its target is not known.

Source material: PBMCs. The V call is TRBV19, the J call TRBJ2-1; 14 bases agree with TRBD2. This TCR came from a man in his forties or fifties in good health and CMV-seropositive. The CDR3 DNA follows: TGTGCCTCCGGAGACAGGGGACTAGCGGGGGAACCCGACAATGAGCAGTTCTTC. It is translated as CASGDRGLAGEPDNEQFF.